This T cell receptor beta chain was obtained from a study of T cell repertoires in cytomegalovirus infection. Study-wide context: CMV infection plus the matching HLA type was flagged by public TCR beta signatures.

This CDR3 contains 15 residues. V was cut by 2 bases and J by 0 bases, with 12 bases left in between. The germline V gene encodes CDR1 DFQATT and CDR2 SNEGSKA (reference sequence). Study findings and constraints: Carriage of CMV together with the relevant HLA was identifiable through cumulative public TCR beta family frequency. There were HLA-C-restricted CMV-specific TCR beta clonotypes dominating the ex vivo response.

TCRdb re-called the reads through MiXCR, storing one row per CDR3 protein. The repertoire includes 120,000 to 150,000 distinct CDR3 sequences, roughly 6% of them detected once, and approximately 19% sits in the top ten. In its sample, this clonotype was seen a few times. Its antigen is not identified. This clonotype originated in a human donor in good health (CMV status not recorded). Some clones in this sample may be carry-over from other donors' samples. This chain links TRBV20-1 with TRBJ2-3; weak D call: TRBD1 (5 bases). Sequenced input: PBMCs. The CDR3 sequence is CSARSRTTSTDTQYF. The DNA for the CDR3 is TGCAGTGCTAGAAGTCGGACAACTAGCACAGATACGCAGTATTTT.